This paragraph covers one TCR beta chain sequence. Its target is unknown. The sample is drawn from a study of cytomegalovirus exposure and HLA in healthy donors. Study results and caveats: In vitro experiments confirmed that a few CMV-associated chains were specific for CMV antigens. Reportedly, diagnosis of cytomegalovirus status by the classifier showed high specificity and sensitivity.

PCR involved 60 Vbeta and 13 Jbeta primers. Methods used by the authors: In a later analysis, tens of millions of unique TCR beta chains included roughly 11 million shared by two or more donors. This table comes from immunoSEQ multiplex PCR, and its TCRdb copy is limited to in-frame clones, with some not included. The V and J calls and clone size were taken over from that table, and D and trimming were inferred from the DNA. This table holds about 35,000 clones, less than 85% found once. This CDR3 is 11 amino acids long. Germline CDR1 GTSNPN, CDR2 SVGIG (reference sequence). Trimming took 2 bases from V and 5 from J, leaving 6 bases between them.

The TCR sequence derives from a male donor in good health and CMV-seronegative. The V gene is TRBV30, the J gene TRBJ2-5, with no clear D. The sample was PBMCs. CDR3 DNA sequence: TGTGCCTGGAGTCCGGAGGAGACCCAGTACTTC. Its translation: CAWSPEETQYF.